This TCR beta chain is from a study of blood T cell repertoires in COVID-19. This CDR3 is 13 amino acids long. Per the germline V gene, CDR1 is SGDLS and CDR2 is YYNGEE. Deletions cut 3 bases from V and 6 bases from J, with 11 bases between. Assay used: immunoSEQ multiplex PCR; TCRdb lists only in-frame clones, some missing. In the table there are about 180,000 clones, roughly 84% of which are singletons. Material: PBMCs or T cells enriched from blood (not recorded which). J is TRBJ2-3 and V is TRBV9, with D tentatively TRBD2 (7 bases). The clonotype was recovered from a human donor with acute COVID-19. The donor label of this sample is uncertain. CDR3 in DNA: TGTGCCAGCAGCGCGCGGGGGCCGGATACGCAGTATTTT. Translating it yields CASSARGPDTQYF.